This is a list of T cell receptor beta chains from one sample in a study of CD8+ T cells in alopecia areata. The repertoire was sequenced with immunoSEQ multiplex PCR; TCRdb's copy has only in-frame clones and lacks some. The sample lists about 160,000 clones, about 90% occurring once. The sequencing here drew on CD8+ T cells sorted from blood, taken at week 0. These receptors originate from a human donor with alopecia areata. The CDR3 runs from the conserved cysteine through the conserved F or W. D genes are given only for firm matches. Clone size appears in some rows only: once, few, many, or a class for an expanded clone.

>TRBJ2-7|TRBV19|TRBD1|.
CASSPRQGDGEQYF
TGTGCCAGTAGCCCGAGGCAGGGGGACGGCGAGCAGTACTTC
>TRBJ2-7|TRBV5-1|TRBD1|.
CASRYGTDRYEQYF
TGCGCCAGCAGATACGGGACAGACCGTTACGAGCAGTACTTC
>TRBJ2-3|TRBV27|TRBD2|.
CASTSWAGGPADTQYF
TGTGCCAGCACTTCTTGGGCGGGAGGTCCAGCAGATACGCAGTATTTT
>TRBJ2-5|TRBV19|TRBD2|.
CASSIFRTSGVFQETQYF
TGTGCCAGTAGTATATTCAGGACTAGCGGAGTTTTCCAAGAGACCCAGTACTTC
>TRBJ2-5|TRBV27|.|.
CASSLYRGGETQYF
TGTGCCAGCAGTCTCTACAGGGGAGGGGAGACCCAGTACTTC
>TRBJ2-1|TRBV29-1|TRBD1|.
CSVEDNRGYSYNEQFF
TGCAGCGTTGAAGATAACAGGGGGTATTCCTACAATGAGCAGTTCTTC
>TRBJ1-1|TRBV4-1|.|once
CASSQALSDQNTEAFF
TGCGCCAGCAGCCAAGCCTTGAGTGACCAGAACACTGAAGCTTTCTTT
>TRBJ1-2|TRBV29-1|.|.
CSVAGDDTYGYTF
TGCAGCGTTGCCGGGGACGATACCTATGGCTACACCTTC
>TRBJ1-3|TRBV29-1|.|.
CSVEDPQDFSGNTIYF
TGCAGCGTTGAAGATCCCCAAGATTTCTCTGGAAACACCATATATTTT
>TRBJ2-1|TRBV7-9|.|.
CASSLILDEQFF
TGTGCCAGCAGCTTAATCCTTGATGAGCAGTTCTTC
>TRBJ2-2|TRBV29-1|.|.
CSVAWGGELFF
TGCAGCGTCGCGTGGGGGGGGGAGCTGTTTTTT
>TRBJ2-1|TRBV19|TRBD1|.
CASSIWARGLNEQFF
TGTGCCAGTAGTATATGGGCCAGGGGGCTGAATGAGCAGTTCTTC
>TRBJ2-1|TRBV7-2|.|.
CASSIPINLQESSYNEQFF
TGTGCCAGCAGCATTCCAATAAACCTCCAGGAGAGCTCCTACAATGAGCAGTTCTTC
>TRBJ2-6|TRBV7-9|.|.
CASSLVGGETSGANVLTF
TGTGCCAGCAGCTTAGTTGGGGGCGAAACCTCTGGGGCCAACGTCCTGACTTTC
>TRBJ2-7|TRBV27|.|.
CASSLTSGTISHEQYF
TGTGCCAGCAGTTTAACTAGTGGGACAATCTCCCACGAGCAGTACTTC
>TRBJ2-7|TRBV4-1|.|.
CASSQDSVFSSYEQYF
TGCGCCAGCAGCCAAGATTCAGTTTTTTCCTCCTACGAGCAGTACTTC
>TRBJ2-3|TRBV4-2|TRBD2|.
CASSQEAGGFTDTQYF
TGTGCCAGCAGCCAAGAGGCGGGAGGGTTCACAGATACGCAGTATTTT
>TRBJ2-1|TRBV5-4|TRBD2|.
CASSLGAGGADEQFF
TGTGCCAGCAGCTTAGGAGCGGGAGGCGCGGATGAGCAGTTCTTC
>TRBJ2-7|TRBV7-8|.|.
CASSPGRWFSYEQYF
TGTGCCAGCAGCCCGGGACGCTGGTTCTCCTACGAGCAGTACTTC
>TRBJ2-2|TRBV7-8|TRBD2|once
CASSGRRAGVHNWNMAGELFF
TGTGCCAGCAGTGGGCGTCGGGCGGGAGTACACAACTGGAACATGGCCGGGGAGCTGTTTTTT
>TRBJ2-2|TRBV30|.|.
CAWGRLTSTVSGELFF
TGTGCCTGGGGAAGATTGACATCAACGGTCTCCGGGGAGCTGTTTTTT
>TRBJ2-2|TRBV28|TRBD2|once
CASSKRGETNTGELFF
TGTGCCAGCAGTAAACGGGGGGAGACGAACACCGGGGAGCTGTTTTTT
>TRBJ2-3|TRBV2|.|.
CASRPGTDTQYF
TGTGCCAGCAGGCCTGGCACAGATACGCAGTATTTT
>TRBJ1-1|TRBV7-9|.|.
CASSLAGLGKNTEAFF
TGTGCCAGCAGCTTAGCCGGCCTGGGGAAGAACACTGAAGCTTTCTTT
>TRBJ2-3|TRBV11-2|.|.
CASSLEYSSTDTQYF
TGTGCCAGCAGCTTGGAGTACTCTAGCACAGATACGCAGTATTTT
>TRBJ2-1|TRBV4-1|TRBD1|.
CASSRPGQGGREQFF
TGCGCCAGCAGCCGACCGGGACAGGGAGGTCGGGAGCAGTTCTTC